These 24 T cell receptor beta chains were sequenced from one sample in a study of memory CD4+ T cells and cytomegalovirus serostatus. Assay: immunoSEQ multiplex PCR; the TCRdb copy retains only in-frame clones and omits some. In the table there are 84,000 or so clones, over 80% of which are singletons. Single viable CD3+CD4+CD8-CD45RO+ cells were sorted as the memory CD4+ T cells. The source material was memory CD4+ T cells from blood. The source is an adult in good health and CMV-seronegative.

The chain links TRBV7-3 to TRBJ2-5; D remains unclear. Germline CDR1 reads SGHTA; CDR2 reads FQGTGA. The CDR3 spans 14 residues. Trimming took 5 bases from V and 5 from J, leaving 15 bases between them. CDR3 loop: CASSVSSVVETQYF. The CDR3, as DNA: TGTGCCAGCAGCGTTTCGTCAGTGGTTGAGACCCAGTACTTC.

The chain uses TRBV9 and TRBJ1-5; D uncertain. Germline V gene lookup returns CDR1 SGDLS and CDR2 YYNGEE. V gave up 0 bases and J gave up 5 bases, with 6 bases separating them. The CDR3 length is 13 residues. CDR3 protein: CASSVEEDQPQHF. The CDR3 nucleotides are TGTGCCAGCAGCGTAGAGGAAGATCAGCCCCAGCATTTT.

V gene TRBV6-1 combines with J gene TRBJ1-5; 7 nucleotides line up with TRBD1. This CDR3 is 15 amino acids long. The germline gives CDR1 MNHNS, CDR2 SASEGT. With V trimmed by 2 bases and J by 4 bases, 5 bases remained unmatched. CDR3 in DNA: TGTGCCAGCAGTGAACAGACAGGGTTGAATCAGCCCCAGCATTTT. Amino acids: CASSEQTGLNQPQHF.

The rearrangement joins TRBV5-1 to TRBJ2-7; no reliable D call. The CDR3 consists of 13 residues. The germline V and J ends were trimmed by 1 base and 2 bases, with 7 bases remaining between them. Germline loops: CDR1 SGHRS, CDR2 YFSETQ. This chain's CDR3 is CASSLTAAYEQYF. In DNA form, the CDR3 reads TGCGCCAGCAGCTTGACAGCCGCCTACGAGCAGTACTTC.

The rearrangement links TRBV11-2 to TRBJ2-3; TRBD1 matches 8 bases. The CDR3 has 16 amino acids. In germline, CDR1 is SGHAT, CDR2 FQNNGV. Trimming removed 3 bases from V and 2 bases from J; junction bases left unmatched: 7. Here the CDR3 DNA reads TGTGCCAGCAGCTTTACCTCAGGGGGCTTCACAGATACGCAGTATTTT. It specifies CASSFTSGGFTDTQYF.

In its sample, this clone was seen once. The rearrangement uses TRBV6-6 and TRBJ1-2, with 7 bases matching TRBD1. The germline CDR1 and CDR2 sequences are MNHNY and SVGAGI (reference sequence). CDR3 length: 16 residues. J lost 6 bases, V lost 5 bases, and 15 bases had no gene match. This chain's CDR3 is CASSPQMGDRLNGYTF. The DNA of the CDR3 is TGTGCCAGCAGTCCCCAAATGGGGGACAGATTAAATGGCTACACCTTC.

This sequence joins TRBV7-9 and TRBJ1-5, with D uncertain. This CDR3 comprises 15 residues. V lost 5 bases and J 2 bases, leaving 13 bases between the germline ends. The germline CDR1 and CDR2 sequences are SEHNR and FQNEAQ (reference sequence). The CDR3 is CASSHLRGRNQPQHF. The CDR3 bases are TGTGCCAGCAGCCATTTACGAGGGCGCAATCAGCCCCAGCATTTT.

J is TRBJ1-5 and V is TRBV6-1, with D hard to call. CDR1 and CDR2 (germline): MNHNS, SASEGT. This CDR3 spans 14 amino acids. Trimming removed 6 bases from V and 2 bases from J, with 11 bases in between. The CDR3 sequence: CASRRMGGNQPQHF. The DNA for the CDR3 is TGTGCCAGCAGGAGGATGGGAGGCAATCAGCCCCAGCATTTT.

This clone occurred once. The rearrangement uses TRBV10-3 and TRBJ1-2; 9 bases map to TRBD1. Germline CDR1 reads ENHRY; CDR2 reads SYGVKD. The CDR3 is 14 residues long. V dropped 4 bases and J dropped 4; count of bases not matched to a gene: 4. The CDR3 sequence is CAISAGTGLYGYTF. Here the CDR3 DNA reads TGTGCCATCAGTGCCGGGACAGGGCTCTATGGCTACACCTTC.

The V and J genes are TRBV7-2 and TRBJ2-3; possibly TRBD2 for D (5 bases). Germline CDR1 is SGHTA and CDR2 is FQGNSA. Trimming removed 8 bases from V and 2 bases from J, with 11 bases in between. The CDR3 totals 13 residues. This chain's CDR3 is CASRGGPTDTQYF. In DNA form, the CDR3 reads TGTGCCAGCCGAGGAGGTCCCACAGATACGCAGTATTTT.

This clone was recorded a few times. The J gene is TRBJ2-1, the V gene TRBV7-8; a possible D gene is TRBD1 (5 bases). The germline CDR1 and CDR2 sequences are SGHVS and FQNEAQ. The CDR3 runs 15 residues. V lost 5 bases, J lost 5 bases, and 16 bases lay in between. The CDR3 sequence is CASSDLRQQDNEQFF. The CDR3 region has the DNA TGTGCCAGCAGCGACCTCCGACAGCAGGACAATGAGCAGTTCTTC.

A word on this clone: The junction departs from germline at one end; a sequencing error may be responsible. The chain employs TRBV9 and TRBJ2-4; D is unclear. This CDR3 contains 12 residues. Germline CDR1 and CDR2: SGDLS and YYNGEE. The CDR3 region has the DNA TGTGCCAGCAGCGAGACCGGTGGGATACCCAACTTC. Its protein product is CASSETGGIPNF. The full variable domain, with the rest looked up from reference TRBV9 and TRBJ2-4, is DSGVTQTPKHLITATGQRVTLRCSPRSGDLSVYWYQQSLDQGLQFLIQYYNGEERAKGNILERFSAQQFPDLHSELNLSSLELGDSALYFCASSETGGIPNFGAGTRLSVL.

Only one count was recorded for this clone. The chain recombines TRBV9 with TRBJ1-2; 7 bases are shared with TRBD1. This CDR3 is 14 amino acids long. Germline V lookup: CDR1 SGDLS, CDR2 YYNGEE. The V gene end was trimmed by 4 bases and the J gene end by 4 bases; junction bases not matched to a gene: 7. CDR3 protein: CASSTRTGLYGYTF. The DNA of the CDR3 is TGTGCCAGCAGCACCCGGACAGGACTCTATGGCTACACCTTC. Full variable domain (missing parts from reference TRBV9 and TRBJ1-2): DSGVTQTPKHLITATGQRVTLRCSPRSGDLSVYWYQQSLDQGLQFLIQYYNGEERAKGNILERFSAQQFPDLHSELNLSSLELGDSALYFCASSTRTGLYGYTFGSGTRLTVV.

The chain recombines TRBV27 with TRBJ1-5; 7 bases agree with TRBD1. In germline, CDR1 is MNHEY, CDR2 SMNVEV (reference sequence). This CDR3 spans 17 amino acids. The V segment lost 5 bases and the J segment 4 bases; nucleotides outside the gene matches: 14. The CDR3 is CASSPRQGWRGNQPQHF. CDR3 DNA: TGTGCCAGCAGTCCGCGACAGGGTTGGCGGGGGAATCAGCCCCAGCATTTT.

The CDR3 spells CAWSTPLTGLQETQYF. Written as DNA, the CDR3 is TGTGCCTGGAGTACCCCCCTGACAGGGCTGCAAGAGACCCAGTACTTC. The V call is TRBV30, the J call TRBJ2-5, with 7 positions matching TRBD1. Unmatched junction bases numbered 11, after V lost 2 bases and J lost 2 bases. Germline CDR1 reads GTSNPN; CDR2 reads SVGIG (reference sequence). This CDR3 has 16 residues. Full variable domain (outside the CDR3, taken from reference TRBV30 and TRBJ2-5): SQTIHQWPATLVQPVGSPLSLECTVEGTSNPNLYWYRQAAGRGLQLLFYSVGIGQISSEVPQNLSASRPQDRQFILSSKKLLLSDSGFYLCAWSTPLTGLQETQYFGPGTRLLVL.

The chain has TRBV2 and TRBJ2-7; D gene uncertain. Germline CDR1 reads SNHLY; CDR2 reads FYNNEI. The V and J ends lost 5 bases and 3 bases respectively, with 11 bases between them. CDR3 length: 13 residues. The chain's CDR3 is CASSQHRDYEQYF. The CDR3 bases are TGTGCCAGCAGTCAACACCGAGACTACGAGCAGTACTTC.

The CDR3 reads CASSFNSGQETQYF. The CDR3 DNA reads as TGTGCCAGCAGTTTTAACTCGGGCCAAGAGACCCAGTACTTC. The chain employs TRBV27 and TRBJ2-5; D is unclear. Germline V gene sequence: CDR1 MNHEY, CDR2 SMNVEV (reference sequence). Trimming left V 3 bases short and J 1 base short, with 9 bases between. This CDR3 has 14 residues.

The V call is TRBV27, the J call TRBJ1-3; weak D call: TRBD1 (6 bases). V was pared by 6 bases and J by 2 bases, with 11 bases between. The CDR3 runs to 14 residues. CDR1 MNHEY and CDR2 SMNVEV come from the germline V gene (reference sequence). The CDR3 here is CASSIQGPGNTIYF. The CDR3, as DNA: TGTGCCAGCAGCATACAGGGCCCTGGAAACACCATATATTTT.

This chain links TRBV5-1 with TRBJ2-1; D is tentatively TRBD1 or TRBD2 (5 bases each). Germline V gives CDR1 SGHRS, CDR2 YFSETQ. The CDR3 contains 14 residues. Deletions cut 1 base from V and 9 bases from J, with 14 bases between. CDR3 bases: TGCGCCAGCAGCTTGTCTTCCGGGGCCGCTGAGCAGTTCTTC. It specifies CASSLSSGAAEQFF.

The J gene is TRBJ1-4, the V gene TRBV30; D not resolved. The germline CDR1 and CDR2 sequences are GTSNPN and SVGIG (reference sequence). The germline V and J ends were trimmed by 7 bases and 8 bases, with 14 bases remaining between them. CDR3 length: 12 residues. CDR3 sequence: CASQLEVEKLFF. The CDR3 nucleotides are TGTGCCTCGCAGCTGGAAGTAGAAAAACTGTTTTTT.

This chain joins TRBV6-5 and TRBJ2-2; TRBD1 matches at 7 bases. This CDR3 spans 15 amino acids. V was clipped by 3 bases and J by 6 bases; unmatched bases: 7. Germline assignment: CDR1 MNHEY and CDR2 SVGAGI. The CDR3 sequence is CASSYLGQSAGELFF. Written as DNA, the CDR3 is TGTGCCAGCAGTTATTTGGGACAGTCGGCCGGGGAGCTGTTTTTT.

The DNA of the CDR3 is TGCGCCAGCAGCCAAGTCCGGTTACAGGGACGCACAGATACGCAGTATTTT. Its protein is CASSQVRLQGRTDTQYF. This sequence joins TRBV4-1 and TRBJ2-3; maybe TRBD1 (6 bases). The V gene lost 1 base and the J gene lost 1 base, with 15 bases spanning the gap. This CDR3 spans 17 amino acids. CDR1 MGHRA and CDR2 YSYEKL come from the germline V gene.

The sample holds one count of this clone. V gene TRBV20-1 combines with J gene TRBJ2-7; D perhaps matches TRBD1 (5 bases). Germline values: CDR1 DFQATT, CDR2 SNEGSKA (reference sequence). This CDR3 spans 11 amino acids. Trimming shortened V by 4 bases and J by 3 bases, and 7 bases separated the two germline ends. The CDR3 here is CSATQVYEQYF. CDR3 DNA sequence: TGCAGTGCTACACAGGTCTACGAGCAGTACTTC.

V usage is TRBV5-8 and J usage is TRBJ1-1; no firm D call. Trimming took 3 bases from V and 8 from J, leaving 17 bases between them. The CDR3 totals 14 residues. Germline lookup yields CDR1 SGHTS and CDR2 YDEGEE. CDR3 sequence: CASSSRAGPKEAFF. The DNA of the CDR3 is TGTGCCAGCAGCTCCCGGGCCGGCCCTAAGGAAGCTTTCTTT. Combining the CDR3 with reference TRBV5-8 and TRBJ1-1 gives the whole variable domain EAGVTQSPTHLIKTRGQQATLRCSPISGHTSVYWYQQALGLGLQFLLWYDEGEERNRGNFPPRFSGRQFPNYSSELNVNALELEDSALYLCASSSRAGPKEAFFGQGTRLTVV.